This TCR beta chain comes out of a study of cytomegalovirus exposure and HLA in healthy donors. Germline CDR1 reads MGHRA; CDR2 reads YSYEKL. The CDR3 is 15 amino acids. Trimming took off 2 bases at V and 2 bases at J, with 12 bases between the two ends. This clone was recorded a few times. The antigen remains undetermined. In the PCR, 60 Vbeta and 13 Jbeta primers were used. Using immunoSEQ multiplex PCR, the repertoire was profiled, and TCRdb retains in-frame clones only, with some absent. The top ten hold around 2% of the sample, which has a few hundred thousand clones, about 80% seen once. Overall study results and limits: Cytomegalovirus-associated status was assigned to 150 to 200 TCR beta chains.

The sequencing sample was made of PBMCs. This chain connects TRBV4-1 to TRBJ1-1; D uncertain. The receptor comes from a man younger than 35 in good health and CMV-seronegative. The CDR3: CASSQSPVENTEAFF. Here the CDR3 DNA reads TGCGCCAGCAGCCAATCCCCGGTTGAAAACACTGAAGCTTTCTTT.